This T cell receptor (beta chain) was identified in a study of brain T cells in children with intractable seizures. Points from the study as a whole: Pre-surgery blood may have been undersampled, hiding some clones.

V was pared by 1 base and J by 1 base, with 17 bases between. CDR3 length: 17 residues. Germline V gene data show CDR1 as SGHRS and CDR2 as YFSETQ. Clones were read by immunoSEQ multiplex PCR, and TCRdb kept only the in-frame ones, dropping some. This table has hundreds of thousands of clones, roughly 93% appearing once. The time point here: blood from clinic visit 5 months post-surgery; TSC patient then seizure free. The sequenced cases were selected for having the highest brain T cell transcript signatures. At least one anti-epileptic drug was given before surgery. About this clone itself: Its antigen is undetermined.

The sequence derives from a boy less than two years old with tuberous sclerosis and intractable seizures. Sequenced here: peripheral blood, sampled about 5 months after surgery. V is TRBV5-1 and J is TRBJ1-1; no clear D. CDR3 DNA sequence: TGCGCCAGCAGCTTGCCCTCACCCGGTAATTCGAACACTGAAGCTTTCTTT. Its protein product is CASSLPSPGNSNTEAFF. Combining the CDR3 with reference TRBV5-1 and TRBJ1-1 gives the whole variable domain KAGVTQTPRYLIKTRGQQVTLSCSPISGHRSVSWYQQTPGQGLQFLFEYFSETQRNKGNFPGRFSGRQFSNSRSEMNVSTLELGDSALYLCASSLPSPGNSNTEAFFGQGTRLTVV.